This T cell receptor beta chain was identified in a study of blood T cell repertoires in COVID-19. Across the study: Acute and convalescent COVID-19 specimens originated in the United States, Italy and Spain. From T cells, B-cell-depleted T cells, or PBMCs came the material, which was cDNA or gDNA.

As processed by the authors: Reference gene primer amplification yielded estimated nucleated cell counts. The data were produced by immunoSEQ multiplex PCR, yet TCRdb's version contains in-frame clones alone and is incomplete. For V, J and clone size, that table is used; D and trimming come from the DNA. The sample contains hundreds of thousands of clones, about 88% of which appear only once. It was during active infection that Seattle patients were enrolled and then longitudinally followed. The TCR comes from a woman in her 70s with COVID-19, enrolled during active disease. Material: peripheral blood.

In nucleotides, the CDR3 is TGTGCCAGCAGTTGGAGCGGGGGCGGCACAGATACGCAGTATTTT. Amino acid sequence: CASSWSGGGTDTQYF. The chain couples TRBV7-2 to TRBJ2-3; TRBD2 matches at 8 bases. This CDR3 has 15 amino acids. CDR1 and CDR2 (germline): SGHTA, FQGNSA. The V gene end was trimmed by 6 bases and the J gene end by 1 base; junction bases not matched to a gene: 6.